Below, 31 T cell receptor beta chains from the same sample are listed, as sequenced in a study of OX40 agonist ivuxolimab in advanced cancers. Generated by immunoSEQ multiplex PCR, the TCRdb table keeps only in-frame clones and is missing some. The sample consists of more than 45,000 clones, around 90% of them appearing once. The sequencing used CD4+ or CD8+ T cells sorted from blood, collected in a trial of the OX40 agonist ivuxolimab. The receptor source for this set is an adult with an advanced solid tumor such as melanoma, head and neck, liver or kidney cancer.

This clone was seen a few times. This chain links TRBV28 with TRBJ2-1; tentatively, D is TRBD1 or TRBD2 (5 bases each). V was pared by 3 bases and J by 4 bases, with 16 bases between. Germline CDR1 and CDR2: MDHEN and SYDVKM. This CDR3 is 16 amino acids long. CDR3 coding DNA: TGTGCCAGCAGTTTCCCCCCACGGGACGGTTACAATGAGCAGTTCTTC. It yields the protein CASSFPPRDGYNEQFF.

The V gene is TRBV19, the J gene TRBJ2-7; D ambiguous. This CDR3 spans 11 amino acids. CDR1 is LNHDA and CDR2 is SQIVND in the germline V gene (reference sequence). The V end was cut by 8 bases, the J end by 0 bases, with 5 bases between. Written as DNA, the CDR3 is TGTGCCAGTGGTAGCTCCTACGAGCAGTACTTC. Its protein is CASGSSYEQYF.

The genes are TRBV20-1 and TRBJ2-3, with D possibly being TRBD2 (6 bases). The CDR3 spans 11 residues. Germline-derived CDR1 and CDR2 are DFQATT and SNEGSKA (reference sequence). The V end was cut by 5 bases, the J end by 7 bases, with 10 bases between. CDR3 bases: TGCAGTGCTGGGGACTTGAATACGCAGTATTTT. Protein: CSAGDLNTQYF.

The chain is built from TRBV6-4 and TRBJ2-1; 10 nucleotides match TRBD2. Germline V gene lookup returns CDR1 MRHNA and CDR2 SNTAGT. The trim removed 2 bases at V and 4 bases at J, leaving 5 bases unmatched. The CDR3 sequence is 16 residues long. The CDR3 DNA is TGTGCCAGCAGTGACGAAGCGGGGGGGCCTTACAATGAGCAGTTCTTC. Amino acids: CASSDEAGGPYNEQFF.

Here the CDR3 reads CASSWTVSGANVLTF. DNA for the CDR3: TGTGCCAGCAGCTGGACAGTTTCTGGGGCCAACGTCCTGACTTTC. This sequence joins TRBV7-9 and TRBJ2-6, with D perhaps TRBD1 (6 bases). This CDR3 comprises 15 residues. Trimming removed 4 bases from V and 1 base from J, with 8 bases in between. Germline V CDR1 and CDR2: SEHNR, FQNEAQ (reference sequence).

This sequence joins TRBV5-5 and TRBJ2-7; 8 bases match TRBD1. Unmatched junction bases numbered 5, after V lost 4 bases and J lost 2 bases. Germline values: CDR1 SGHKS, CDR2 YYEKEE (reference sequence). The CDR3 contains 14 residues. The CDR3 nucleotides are TGTGCCAGCAGCCCGACAGGGGACCCCTACGAGCAGTACTTC. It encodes CASSPTGDPYEQYF.

DNA of the CDR3: TGTGCCAGCAGTGAAACGGGGGGACAGTATGAAAAACTGTTTTTT. Residues: CASSETGGQYEKLFF. The chain couples TRBV6-1 to TRBJ1-4; TRBD1 matches at 7 bases. With V trimmed by 2 bases and J by 6 bases, 6 bases remained unmatched. Germline V gene data show CDR1 as MNHNS and CDR2 as SASEGT. This CDR3 spans 15 amino acids.

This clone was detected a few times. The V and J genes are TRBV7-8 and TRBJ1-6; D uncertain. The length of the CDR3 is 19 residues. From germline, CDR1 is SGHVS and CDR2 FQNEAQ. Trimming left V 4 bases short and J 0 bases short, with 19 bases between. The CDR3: CASSSSAIGLTSYNSPLHF. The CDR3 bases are TGTGCCAGCAGCTCCTCGGCCATCGGGTTAACCTCCTATAATTCACCCCTCCACTTT.

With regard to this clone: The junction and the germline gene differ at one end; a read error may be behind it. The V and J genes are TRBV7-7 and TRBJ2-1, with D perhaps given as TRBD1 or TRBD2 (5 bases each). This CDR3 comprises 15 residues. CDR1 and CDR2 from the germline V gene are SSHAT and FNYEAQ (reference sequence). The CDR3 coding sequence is TGTGCTAGCAGCTTACTTTACGGGACCCACAATGAGCAGTTCTTC. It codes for CASSLLYGTHNEQFF.

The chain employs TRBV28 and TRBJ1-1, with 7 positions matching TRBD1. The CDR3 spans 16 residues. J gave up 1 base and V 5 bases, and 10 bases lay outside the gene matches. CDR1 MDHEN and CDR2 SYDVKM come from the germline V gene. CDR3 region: CASSPLEGAANTEAFF. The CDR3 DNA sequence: TGTGCCAGCAGTCCCCTTGAGGGGGCTGCGAACACTGAAGCTTTCTTT.

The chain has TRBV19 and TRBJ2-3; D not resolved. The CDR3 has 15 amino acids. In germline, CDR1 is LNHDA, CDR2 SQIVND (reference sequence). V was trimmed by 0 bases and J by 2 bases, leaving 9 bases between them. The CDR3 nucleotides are TGTGCCAGTAGTATAGAAACAGCATACACAGATACGCAGTATTTT. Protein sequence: CASSIETAYTDTQYF.

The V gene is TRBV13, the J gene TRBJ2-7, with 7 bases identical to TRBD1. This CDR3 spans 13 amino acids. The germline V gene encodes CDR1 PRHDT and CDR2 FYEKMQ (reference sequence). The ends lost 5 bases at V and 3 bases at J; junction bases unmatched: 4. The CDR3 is CASSIGTDYEQYF. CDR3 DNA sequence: TGTGCCAGCAGCATCGGGACAGACTACGAGCAGTACTTC.

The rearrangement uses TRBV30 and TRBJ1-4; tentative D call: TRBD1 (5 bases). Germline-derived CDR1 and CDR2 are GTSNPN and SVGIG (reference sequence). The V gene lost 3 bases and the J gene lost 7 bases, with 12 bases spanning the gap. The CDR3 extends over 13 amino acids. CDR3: CAWSGGVGEKLFF. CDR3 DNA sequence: TGTGCCTGGAGCGGAGGGGTGGGTGAAAAACTGTTTTTT.

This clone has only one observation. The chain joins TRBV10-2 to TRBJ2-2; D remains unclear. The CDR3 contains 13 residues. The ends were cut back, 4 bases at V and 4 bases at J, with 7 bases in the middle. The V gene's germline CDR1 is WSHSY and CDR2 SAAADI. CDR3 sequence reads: CASSAMFTGELFF. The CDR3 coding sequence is TGCGCCAGCAGTGCGATGTTCACCGGGGAGCTGTTTTTT.

The CDR3 loop reads CAKSRNQPQHF. The DNA for the CDR3 is TGTGCCAAAAGTAGGAATCAGCCCCAGCATTTT. The chain recombines TRBV21-1 with TRBJ1-5. TRBV21-1 is designated a pseudogene. The CDR3 totals 11 residues.

The CDR3 DNA reads as TGTGCCAGCAGTTTAACGGACGAGACAGATACGCAGTATTTT. It is translated as CASSLTDETDTQYF. This sequence joins TRBV28 and TRBJ2-3; D not resolved. The CDR3 spans 14 residues. Per germline, CDR1 MDHEN and CDR2 SYDVKM. V gave up 2 bases and J gave up 3 bases, with 9 bases separating them.

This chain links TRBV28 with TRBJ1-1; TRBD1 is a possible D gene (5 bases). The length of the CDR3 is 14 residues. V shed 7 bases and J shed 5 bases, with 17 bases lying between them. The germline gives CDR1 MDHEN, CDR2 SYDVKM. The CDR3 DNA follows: TGTGCCAGCATCCTAATCCAGGGTGAAACTGAAGCTTTCTTT. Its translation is CASILIQGETEAFF.

The CDR3 loop reads CASSQVGSTDTQYF. CDR3 sequence (DNA): TGCGCCAGCAGCCAAGTGGGGAGCACAGATACGCAGTATTTT. This chain connects TRBV4-1 to TRBJ2-3; the D is unclear. The CDR3 spans 14 residues. CDR1 MGHRA and CDR2 YSYEKL come from the germline V gene. The V end lost 1 base, the J end lost 0 bases, and 5 bases lay between the germline ends.

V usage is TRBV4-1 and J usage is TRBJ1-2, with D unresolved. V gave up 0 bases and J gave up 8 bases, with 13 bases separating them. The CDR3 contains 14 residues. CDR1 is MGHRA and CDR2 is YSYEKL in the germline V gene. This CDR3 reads CASSQDLVDTGYTF. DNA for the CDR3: TGCGCCAGCAGCCAAGATCTGGTAGATACAGGCTACACCTTC.

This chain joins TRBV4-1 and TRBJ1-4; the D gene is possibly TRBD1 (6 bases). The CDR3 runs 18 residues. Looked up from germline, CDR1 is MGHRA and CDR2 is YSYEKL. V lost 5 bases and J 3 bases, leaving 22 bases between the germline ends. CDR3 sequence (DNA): TGCGCCAGCAGCTCTGCGAGGGTTGGGGGACACGCTAATGAAAAACTGTTTTTT. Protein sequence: CASSSARVGGHANEKLFF.

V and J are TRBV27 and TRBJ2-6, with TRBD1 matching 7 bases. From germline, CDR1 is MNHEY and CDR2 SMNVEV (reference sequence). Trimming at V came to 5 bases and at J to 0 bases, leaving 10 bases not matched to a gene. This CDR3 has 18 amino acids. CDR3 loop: CASSPTTGFFSGANVLTF. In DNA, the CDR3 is TGTGCCAGCAGTCCCACGACAGGGTTCTTCTCTGGGGCCAACGTCCTGACTTTC.

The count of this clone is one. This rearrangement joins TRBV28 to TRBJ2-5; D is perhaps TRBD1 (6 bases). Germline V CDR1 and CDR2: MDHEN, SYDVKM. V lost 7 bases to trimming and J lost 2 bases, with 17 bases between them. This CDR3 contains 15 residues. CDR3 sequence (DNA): TGTGCCAGCACCGTGGACCAGGGGCTTCAAGAGACCCAGTACTTC. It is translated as CASTVDQGLQETQYF.

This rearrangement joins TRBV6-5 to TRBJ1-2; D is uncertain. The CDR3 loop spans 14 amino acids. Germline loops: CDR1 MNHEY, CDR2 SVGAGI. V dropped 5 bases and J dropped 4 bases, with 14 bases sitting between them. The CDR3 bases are TGTGCCAGCAGTCCCGGTTGGGTTGGCTATGGCTACACCTTC. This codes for CASSPGWVGYGYTF.

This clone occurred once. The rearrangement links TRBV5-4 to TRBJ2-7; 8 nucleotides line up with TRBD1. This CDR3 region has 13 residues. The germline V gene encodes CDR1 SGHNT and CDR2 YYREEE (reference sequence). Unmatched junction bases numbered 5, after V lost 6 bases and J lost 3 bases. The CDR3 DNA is TGTGCCAGCACCGACAGGGGAGGCTACGAGCAGTACGTC. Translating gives CASTDRGGYEQYV.

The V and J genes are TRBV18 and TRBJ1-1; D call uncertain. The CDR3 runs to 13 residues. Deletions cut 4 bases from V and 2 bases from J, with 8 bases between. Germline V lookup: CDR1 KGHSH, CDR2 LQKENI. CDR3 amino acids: CASSRGENTEAFF. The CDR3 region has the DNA TGTGCCAGCTCACGCGGAGAAAACACTGAAGCTTTCTTT.

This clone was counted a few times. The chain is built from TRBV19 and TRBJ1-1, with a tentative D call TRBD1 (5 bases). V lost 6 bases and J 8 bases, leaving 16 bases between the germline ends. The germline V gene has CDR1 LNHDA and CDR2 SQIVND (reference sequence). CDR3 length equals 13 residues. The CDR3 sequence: CASSATVGREAFF. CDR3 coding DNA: TGTGCCAGTAGCGCTACCGTGGGGCGCGAAGCTTTCTTT.

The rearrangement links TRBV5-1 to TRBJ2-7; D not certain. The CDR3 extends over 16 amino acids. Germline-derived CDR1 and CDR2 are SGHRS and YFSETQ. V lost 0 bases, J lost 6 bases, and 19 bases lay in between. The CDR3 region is CASSLASLDGKAEQYF. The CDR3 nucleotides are TGCGCCAGCAGCTTGGCCTCGTTGGACGGAAAAGCCGAGCAGTACTTC.

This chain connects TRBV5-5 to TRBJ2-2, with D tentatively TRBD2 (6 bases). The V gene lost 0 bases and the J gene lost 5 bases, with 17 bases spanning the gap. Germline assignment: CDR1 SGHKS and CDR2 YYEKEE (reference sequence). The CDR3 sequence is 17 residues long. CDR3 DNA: TGTGCCAGCAGCTTGGCCTCGATCGGGAGATGGACCGGGGAGCTGTTTTTT. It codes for CASSLASIGRWTGELFF.

The CDR3, as DNA: TGTGCCAGCAGTTTATCGGGCGGCCGCACAGATACGCAGTATTTT. Translation: CASSLSGGRTDTQYF. This chain links TRBV27 with TRBJ2-3; D unresolved. The CDR3 contains 15 residues. V lost 0 bases to trimming and J lost 1 base, with 8 bases between them. From germline, CDR1 is MNHEY and CDR2 SMNVEV (reference sequence).

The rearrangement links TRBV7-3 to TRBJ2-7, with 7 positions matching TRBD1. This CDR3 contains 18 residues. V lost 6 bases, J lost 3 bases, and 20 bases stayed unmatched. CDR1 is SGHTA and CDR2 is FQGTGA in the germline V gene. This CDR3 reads CASRERGPRPSICYEQYF. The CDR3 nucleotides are TGTGCCAGCAGAGAGAGGGGGCCCCGACCAAGCATATGCTACGAGCAGTACTTC.

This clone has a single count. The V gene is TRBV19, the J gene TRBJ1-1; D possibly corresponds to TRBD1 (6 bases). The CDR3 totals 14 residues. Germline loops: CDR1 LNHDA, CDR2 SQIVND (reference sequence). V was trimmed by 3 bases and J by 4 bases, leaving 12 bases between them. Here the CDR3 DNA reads TGTGCCAGTAGTATTGAACAGGGTTTCACTGAAGCTTTCTTT. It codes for CASSIEQGFTEAFF.